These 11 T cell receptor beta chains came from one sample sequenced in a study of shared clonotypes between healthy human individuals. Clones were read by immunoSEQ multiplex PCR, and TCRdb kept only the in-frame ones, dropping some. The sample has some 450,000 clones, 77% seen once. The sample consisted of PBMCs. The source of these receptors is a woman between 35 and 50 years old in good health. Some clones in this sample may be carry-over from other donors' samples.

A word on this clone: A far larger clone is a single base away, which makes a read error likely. CDR3 residues: CASTTDREKLFF. CDR3 DNA sequence: TGTGCCAGCACAACTGACAGGGAAAAACTGTTTTTT. V and J are TRBV18 and TRBJ1-4; D might be TRBD1 (6 bases). Germline CDR1 KGHSH, CDR2 LQKENI. With 8 bases removed from V and 8 bases from J, the gap between germline ends came to 12 bases. This CDR3 spans 12 amino acids.

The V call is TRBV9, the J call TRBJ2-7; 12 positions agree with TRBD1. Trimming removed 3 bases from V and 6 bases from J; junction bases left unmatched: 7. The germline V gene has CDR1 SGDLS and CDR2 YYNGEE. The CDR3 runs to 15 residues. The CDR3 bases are TGTGCCAGCAGCGCATCGGGACAGGGGGCGAGCGAGCAGTACTTC. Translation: CASSASGQGASEQYF.

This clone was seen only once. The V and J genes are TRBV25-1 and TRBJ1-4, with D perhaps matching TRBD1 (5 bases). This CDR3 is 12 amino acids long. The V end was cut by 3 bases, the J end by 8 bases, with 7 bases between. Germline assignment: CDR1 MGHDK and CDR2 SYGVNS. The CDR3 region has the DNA TGTGCCAGCAGTGAGGGGGGAGAAAAACTGTTTTTT. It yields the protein CASSEGGEKLFF.

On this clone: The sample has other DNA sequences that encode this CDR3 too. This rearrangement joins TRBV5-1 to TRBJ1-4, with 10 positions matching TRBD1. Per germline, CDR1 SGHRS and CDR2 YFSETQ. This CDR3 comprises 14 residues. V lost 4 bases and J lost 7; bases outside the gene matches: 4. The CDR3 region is CASSPGQGGEKLFF. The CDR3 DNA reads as TGCGCCAGCAGCCCCGGACAGGGGGGTGAAAAACTGTTTTTT.

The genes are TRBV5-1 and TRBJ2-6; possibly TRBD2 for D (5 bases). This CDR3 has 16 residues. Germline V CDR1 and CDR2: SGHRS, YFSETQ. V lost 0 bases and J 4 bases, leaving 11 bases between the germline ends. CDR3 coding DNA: TGCGCCAGCAGCTTGGTCCCCGTAGCGGGGGCCAACGTCCTGACTTTC. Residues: CASSLVPVAGANVLTF.

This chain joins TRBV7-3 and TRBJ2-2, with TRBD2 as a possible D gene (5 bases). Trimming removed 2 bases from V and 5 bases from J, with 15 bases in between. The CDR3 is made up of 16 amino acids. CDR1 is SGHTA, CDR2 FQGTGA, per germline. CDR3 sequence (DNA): TGTGCCAGCAGCTTAGGACTCCGGCGAGGGACCGGGGAGCTGTTTTTT. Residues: CASSLGLRRGTGELFF.

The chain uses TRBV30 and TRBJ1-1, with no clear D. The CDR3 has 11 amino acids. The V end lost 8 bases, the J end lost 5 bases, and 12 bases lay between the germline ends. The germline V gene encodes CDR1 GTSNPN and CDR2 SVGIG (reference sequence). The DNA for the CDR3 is TGTGCCACCGAACCGGGAACTGAAGCTTTCTTT. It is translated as CATEPGTEAFF.

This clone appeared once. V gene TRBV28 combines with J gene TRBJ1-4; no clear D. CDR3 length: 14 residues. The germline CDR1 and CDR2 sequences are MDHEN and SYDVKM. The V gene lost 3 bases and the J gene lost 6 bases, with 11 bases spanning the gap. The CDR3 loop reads CASSLVRDDEKLFF. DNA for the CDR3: TGTGCCAGCAGTTTGGTTAGGGATGATGAAAAACTGTTTTTT.

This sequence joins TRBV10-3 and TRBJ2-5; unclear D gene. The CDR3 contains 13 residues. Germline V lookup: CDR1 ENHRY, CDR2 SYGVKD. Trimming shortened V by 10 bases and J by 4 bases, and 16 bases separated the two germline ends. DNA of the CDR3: TGTGCCACCAAGGTCGAGAGTGGAGAGACCCAGTACTTC. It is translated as CATKVESGETQYF.

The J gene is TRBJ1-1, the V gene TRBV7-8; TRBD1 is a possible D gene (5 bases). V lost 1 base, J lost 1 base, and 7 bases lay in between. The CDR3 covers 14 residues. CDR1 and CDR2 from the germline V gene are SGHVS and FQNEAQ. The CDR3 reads CASSLGQTNTEAFF. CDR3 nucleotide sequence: TGTGCCAGCAGCTTAGGACAGACGAACACTGAAGCTTTCTTT.

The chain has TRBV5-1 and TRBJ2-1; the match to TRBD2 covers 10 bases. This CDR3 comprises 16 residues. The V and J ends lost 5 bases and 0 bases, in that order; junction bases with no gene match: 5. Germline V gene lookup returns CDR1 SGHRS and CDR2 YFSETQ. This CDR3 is CASREPSGSSYNEQFF. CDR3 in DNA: TGCGCCAGCAGAGAACCTAGCGGGAGCTCCTACAATGAGCAGTTCTTC.